The 3 T cell receptor beta chains given below trace back to one sample, sequenced in a study of T cells in women clearing cervical HPV infection. Profiled with immunoSEQ multiplex PCR; TCRdb holds only in-frame clones, not every one. The data include approximately 35,000 clones; the top ten clones carry 7.5% to 10%. Sequenced: blood buffy coat. The receptors here all came from a woman aged 18-70 years with a cervical HPV16 infection that either progressed to CIN3+ or cleared (not recorded which).

By frequency, this clone is large. One end of the junction varies from germline; a read error may be responsible. From the germline J gene comes the end of the CDR3, since the read stops 3 residues before it. The rearrangement uses TRBV10-3 and TRBJ1-3; a possible D gene is TRBD1 (5 bases). The CDR3 consists of 22 residues. Germline loops: CDR1 ENHRY, CDR2 SYGVKD. The sequenced part of the CDR3 DNA is TGTGACATCGGCCCAAAAGAACCCGACAGCTTTCTATGGCCTGCTGTGGAATACACC. This gives the protein CDIGPKEPDSFLWPAVEYT. The entire CDR3 sequence reads CDIGPKEPDSFLWPAVEYTIYF.

Points on this clone: The CDR3 goes on 3 residues after the read ends, and that part is filled in from the germline J gene. This chain links TRBV9 with TRBJ2-7, with 7 positions matching TRBD2. CDR3 length: 14 residues. Germline CDR1 is SGDLS and CDR2 is YYNGEE. V trimming: 3 bases; J trimming: 2 bases; junction bases outside the gene matches: 5. The CDR3 region is CASSASGYPYEQYF. CDR3 DNA, as far as it was read: TGTGCCAGCAGCGCTAGCGGATATCCCTACGAG.

Concerning this clone itself: The read ends 3 residues shy of where the CDR3 ends; the end is completed using the germline J gene. The V call is TRBV12-3 or TRBV12-4, the J call TRBJ2-1, with TRBD1 matching 7 bases. The CDR3 is 16 amino acids. Trimming took 6 bases from V and 0 from J; bases not matched to a gene: 8. The CDR3 spells CASSITQGSSYNEQFF. The CDR3 bases that were read are TGTGCCAGCAGCATAACACAGGGGAGCTCCTACAATGAG.